Listed here are 3 T cell receptor beta chains from one sample, sequenced in a study of blood T cell repertoires in COVID-19. Data came from immunoSEQ multiplex PCR; TCRdb stores just in-frame clones and leaves some out. The sample shows around 290,000 clones, under 90% of them seen only once. The sequenced sample was PBMCs or T cells enriched from blood (not recorded which). The receptors originated from a woman aged 40 to 50 who had recovered from COVID-19.

This clone was seen once. The CDR3 loop is CASSVGLAGLSYEQYF. In DNA, the CDR3 is TGTGCCAGCAGTGTGGGACTAGCGGGCCTCTCCTACGAGCAGTACTTC. The chain links TRBV2 to TRBJ2-7, with 12 bases that match TRBD2. V lost 4 bases and J lost 0; bases outside the gene matches: 4. CDR1 and CDR2 from the germline V gene are SNHLY and FYNNEI. CDR3 length equals 16 residues.

The chain is built from TRBV9 and TRBJ2-7; D is perhaps TRBD2 (5 bases). Germline CDR1 and CDR2: SGDLS and YYNGEE. The CDR3 sequence is 13 residues long. V lost 3 bases and J 5 bases, leaving 12 bases between the germline ends. Here the CDR3 reads CASSASPWDEQYF. Here the CDR3 DNA reads TGTGCCAGCAGCGCTAGCCCTTGGGACGAGCAGTACTTC.

The V gene is TRBV5-4, the J gene TRBJ1-1, with 10 bases matching TRBD1. The germline V gene has CDR1 SGHNT and CDR2 YYREEE (reference sequence). This CDR3 is 15 amino acids long. V trimming: 4 bases; J trimming: 6 bases; junction bases outside the gene matches: 9. The CDR3 DNA is TGTGCCAGCAGCGACGGGGACAGGGGAAGGGCTGAAGCTTTCTTT. Protein sequence: CASSDGDRGRAEAFF.